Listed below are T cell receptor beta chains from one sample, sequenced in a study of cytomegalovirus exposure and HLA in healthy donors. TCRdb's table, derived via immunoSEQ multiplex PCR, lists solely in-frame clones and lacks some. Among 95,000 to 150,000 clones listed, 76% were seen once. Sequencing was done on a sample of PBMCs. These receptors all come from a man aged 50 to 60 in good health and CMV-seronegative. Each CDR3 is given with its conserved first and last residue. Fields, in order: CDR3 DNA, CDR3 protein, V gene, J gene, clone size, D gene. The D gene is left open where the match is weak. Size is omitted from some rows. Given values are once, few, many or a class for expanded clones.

cdr3_nt: TGTGCCACCAGCAGAGATTATAAGGGGGAGCAGTACTTC
cdr3_aa: CATSRDYKGEQYF
v_call: TRBV15
j_call: TRBJ2-5
clone_size: once
d_call: NA

cdr3_nt: TGTGCCAGCAGTTGGGGGGGCGCGGGGGAAAAACTGTTTTTT
cdr3_aa: CASSWGGAGEKLFF
v_call: TRBV6-5
j_call: TRBJ1-4
clone_size: NA
d_call: NA

cdr3_nt: TGTGCCAGCAGGGACGGGACATACACTGAAGCTTTCTTT
cdr3_aa: CASRDGTYTEAFF
v_call: TRBV2
j_call: TRBJ1-1
clone_size: NA
d_call: NA

cdr3_nt: TGCGCCAGCAGCCAACGGACTAGTCCGAACACCGGGGAGCTGTTTTTT
cdr3_aa: CASSQRTSPNTGELFF
v_call: TRBV4-1
j_call: TRBJ2-2
clone_size: NA
d_call: TRBD2

cdr3_nt: TGTGCCAGCAGTTATAGACTTATTGAGACCCAGTACTTC
cdr3_aa: CASSYRLIETQYF
v_call: TRBV7-7
j_call: TRBJ2-5
clone_size: NA
d_call: NA

cdr3_nt: TGTGCCAGTAGTATAGCCAGGGGAGAGACCCAGTACTTC
cdr3_aa: CASSIARGETQYF
v_call: TRBV19
j_call: TRBJ2-5
clone_size: NA
d_call: NA

cdr3_nt: TGTGCCAGCAGCCGCGACAGCCCGACTACAGATACGCAGTATTTT
cdr3_aa: CASSRDSPTTDTQYF
v_call: TRBV5-4
j_call: TRBJ2-3
clone_size: NA
d_call: NA

cdr3_nt: TGTGCCAGCACCCCTACAGGGGGCTATGGCTACACCTTC
cdr3_aa: CASTPTGGYGYTF
v_call: TRBV7-2
j_call: TRBJ1-2
clone_size: NA
d_call: TRBD1

cdr3_nt: TGTGCCAGCAGCGTAGGGTTAATCCCCGAGAGAAGAGATGGCTACACCTTC
cdr3_aa: CASSVGLIPERRDGYTF
v_call: TRBV9
j_call: TRBJ1-2
clone_size: NA
d_call: NA

cdr3_nt: TGTGCCAGCAGCCGCGGCAGATACAATCAGCCCCAGCATTTT
cdr3_aa: CASSRGRYNQPQHF
v_call: TRBV5-6
j_call: TRBJ1-5
clone_size: NA
d_call: NA

cdr3_nt: TGTGCCAGCAGCGTAGCTCCAGGGTCGGGCGGGGAGCTGTTTTTT
cdr3_aa: CASSVAPGSGGELFF
v_call: TRBV9
j_call: TRBJ2-2
clone_size: NA
d_call: NA

cdr3_nt: TGCGCCAGCAGCTCCGGGAGCTCTTACAATGAGCAGTTCTTC
cdr3_aa: CASSSGSSYNEQFF
v_call: TRBV5-1
j_call: TRBJ2-1
clone_size: NA
d_call: NA

cdr3_nt: TGTGCCAGCAGCTTAGCCACTAGCGGGGCGTATGAGCAGTTCTTC
cdr3_aa: CASSLATSGAYEQFF
v_call: TRBV7-2
j_call: TRBJ2-1
clone_size: NA
d_call: TRBD2

cdr3_nt: TGCGCCAGCAGCCAAGAGCGGGGAGGCAATCAGCCCCAGCATTTT
cdr3_aa: CASSQERGGNQPQHF
v_call: TRBV4-1
j_call: TRBJ1-5
clone_size: NA
d_call: NA

cdr3_nt: TGTGCCAGCAGCCCTCAGACAGCAGTAAAACTGTTTTTT
cdr3_aa: CASSPQTAVKLFF
v_call: TRBV7-8
j_call: TRBJ1-4
clone_size: few
d_call: NA

cdr3_nt: TGTGCCAGCAGCCCTACCGGGACAGGGGGCTTCTATGGCTACACCTTC
cdr3_aa: CASSPTGTGGFYGYTF
v_call: TRBV11-2
j_call: TRBJ1-2
clone_size: few
d_call: TRBD1

cdr3_nt: TGCGCCAGCAGCCAGCTGGGGGGGCAGCCCCAGCATTTT
cdr3_aa: CASSQLGGQPQHF
v_call: TRBV4-1
j_call: TRBJ1-5
clone_size: NA
d_call: NA

cdr3_nt: TGTGCCAGCTCCGGGGGGGCCCGGGAGACCCAGTACTTC
cdr3_aa: CASSGGARETQYF
v_call: TRBV28
j_call: TRBJ2-5
clone_size: NA
d_call: TRBD2

cdr3_nt: TGTGCCAGCAGTGGGGGACAGTCCACCGGGGAGCTGTTTTTT
cdr3_aa: CASSGGQSTGELFF
v_call: TRBV2
j_call: TRBJ2-2
clone_size: NA
d_call: TRBD1

cdr3_nt: TGTGCCAGTAGTATAGCCCGGACAGCTAACTATGGCTACACCTTC
cdr3_aa: CASSIARTANYGYTF
v_call: TRBV19
j_call: TRBJ1-2
clone_size: NA
d_call: NA

cdr3_nt: TGTGCCAGCAGCTTAGGTCCTTTTAACACCGGGGAGCTGTTTTTT
cdr3_aa: CASSLGPFNTGELFF
v_call: TRBV11-2
j_call: TRBJ2-2
clone_size: NA
d_call: NA

cdr3_nt: TGTGCCAGCAGTCTTGACACCGACACTGAAGCTTTCTTT
cdr3_aa: CASSLDTDTEAFF
v_call: TRBV7-3
j_call: TRBJ1-1
clone_size: few
d_call: NA

cdr3_nt: TGTGCCAGCATTACGACAGGGGTTCATTCACCCCTCCACTTT
cdr3_aa: CASITTGVHSPLHF
v_call: TRBV2
j_call: TRBJ1-6
clone_size: few
d_call: TRBD1

cdr3_nt: TGCGCCAGCAGCCAAGAACCGGGGGTTTCAACCTACGAGCAGTACTTC
cdr3_aa: CASSQEPGVSTYEQYF
v_call: TRBV4-3
j_call: TRBJ2-7
clone_size: NA
d_call: NA

cdr3_nt: TGTGCCAGCAGTTTATTACGGACAGGGGATAATGAGCAGTTCTTC
cdr3_aa: CASSLLRTGDNEQFF
v_call: TRBV27
j_call: TRBJ2-1
clone_size: once
d_call: TRBD1

cdr3_nt: TGTGCCAGCAGCTCAACTAGCGGGGGCCCTTCCTACAATGAGCAGTTCTTC
cdr3_aa: CASSSTSGGPSYNEQFF
v_call: TRBV5-8
j_call: TRBJ2-1
clone_size: NA
d_call: TRBD2

cdr3_nt: TGCGCCAGCAGCCAAGTTCGCGGGAACTATGGCTACACCTTC
cdr3_aa: CASSQVRGNYGYTF
v_call: TRBV4-3
j_call: TRBJ1-2
clone_size: NA
d_call: NA

cdr3_nt: TGTGCCAGCAGCTTTCAGGGGCTCTCTGGAAACACCATATATTTT
cdr3_aa: CASSFQGLSGNTIYF
v_call: TRBV5-4
j_call: TRBJ1-3
clone_size: NA
d_call: NA

cdr3_nt: TGTGCCAGCAGTGAAGCCTTGGGCGGGGGGGCGAACATTCAGTACTTC
cdr3_aa: CASSEALGGGANIQYF
v_call: TRBV6-1
j_call: TRBJ2-4
clone_size: NA
d_call: TRBD2

cdr3_nt: TGTGCCAGCTCACCACCGCTGCGCTCTGGAAACACCATATATTTT
cdr3_aa: CASSPPLRSGNTIYF
v_call: TRBV18
j_call: TRBJ1-3
clone_size: NA
d_call: NA

cdr3_nt: TGTGCCAGCAGTTATCAGAAAGATTACGAGCAGTACTTC
cdr3_aa: CASSYQKDYEQYF
v_call: TRBV6-6
j_call: TRBJ2-7
clone_size: many
d_call: NA

cdr3_nt: TGTGCCAGCAGCTTAGAACAGTACACCGGGGAGCTGTTTTTT
cdr3_aa: CASSLEQYTGELFF
v_call: TRBV7-9
j_call: TRBJ2-2
clone_size: once
d_call: NA

cdr3_nt: TGTGCCAGCCAGGACAGGTTGAACACTGAAGCTTTCTTT
cdr3_aa: CASQDRLNTEAFF
v_call: TRBV19
j_call: TRBJ1-1
clone_size: few
d_call: TRBD1

cdr3_nt: TGTGCCAGCAGTACAGGGGATCGGCAGCCCCAGCATTTT
cdr3_aa: CASSTGDRQPQHF
v_call: TRBV6-1
j_call: TRBJ1-5
clone_size: NA
d_call: TRBD1

cdr3_nt: TGTGCCAGTAGTAGGGACAGCATGAACACTGAAGCTTTCTTT
cdr3_aa: CASSRDSMNTEAFF
v_call: TRBV19
j_call: TRBJ1-1
clone_size: medium-sized
d_call: TRBD1

cdr3_nt: TGTGCCAGCAGCTCGAGGGGGGGCCGCGGGCCCCAGTACTTC
cdr3_aa: CASSSRGGRGPQYF
v_call: TRBV11-1
j_call: TRBJ2-5
clone_size: NA
d_call: NA

cdr3_nt: TGTGCCAGCAGCGTAAGCGGGGGGGCCACAGATACGCAGTATTTT
cdr3_aa: CASSVSGGATDTQYF
v_call: TRBV9
j_call: TRBJ2-3
clone_size: few
d_call: TRBD2

cdr3_nt: TGTGCCAGCAGCCCGGCGGGCACGTCTAACTATGGCTACACCTTC
cdr3_aa: CASSPAGTSNYGYTF
v_call: TRBV7-6
j_call: TRBJ1-2
clone_size: NA
d_call: NA

cdr3_nt: TGTGCCACCGAGACGACTAGCGGCCCTAATGAGCAGTTCTTC
cdr3_aa: CATETTSGPNEQFF
v_call: TRBV15
j_call: TRBJ2-1
clone_size: many
d_call: TRBD2

cdr3_nt: TGTGCCGATTCCGGGACAGGGGTTTCCTACGAGCAGTACTTC
cdr3_aa: CADSGTGVSYEQYF
v_call: TRBV5-3
j_call: TRBJ2-7
clone_size: NA
d_call: TRBD1

cdr3_nt: TGTGCCACCAGCAGGTTCGGGACTAGCGGGGGTGAGACCCAGTACTTC
cdr3_aa: CATSRFGTSGGETQYF
v_call: TRBV15
j_call: TRBJ2-5
clone_size: once
d_call: TRBD2

cdr3_nt: TGTGCCAGCAGTTACGCCGCTCTAGGCGGGGAGCTGTTTTTT
cdr3_aa: CASSYAALGGELFF
v_call: TRBV6-6
j_call: TRBJ2-2
clone_size: NA
d_call: NA

cdr3_nt: TGCGCCAGCAGCCCAAGGACAGGGGGCGCGTCCACTGAAGCTTTCTTT
cdr3_aa: CASSPRTGGASTEAFF
v_call: TRBV5-1
j_call: TRBJ1-1
clone_size: NA
d_call: TRBD1

cdr3_nt: TGCGCCAGCAGTGAAGGTAGCGGGGGGGCAAGGGAGCAGTTCTTC
cdr3_aa: CASSEGSGGAREQFF
v_call: TRBV10-1
j_call: TRBJ2-1
clone_size: once
d_call: TRBD2

cdr3_nt: TGTGCCAGCAGCCCCAGGACAGGAGATCAGCCCCAGCATTTT
cdr3_aa: CASSPRTGDQPQHF
v_call: TRBV4-2
j_call: TRBJ1-5
clone_size: few
d_call: TRBD1

cdr3_nt: TGCGCCAGCAGCTCGGACAGGGGGAGGAACACCGGGGAGCTGTTTTTT
cdr3_aa: CASSSDRGRNTGELFF
v_call: TRBV5-1
j_call: TRBJ2-2
clone_size: NA
d_call: TRBD1

cdr3_nt: TGCAGCGGCAGACAGGCTGGCACAGATACGCAGTATTTT
cdr3_aa: CSGRQAGTDTQYF
v_call: TRBV29-1
j_call: TRBJ2-3
clone_size: NA
d_call: NA

cdr3_nt: TGTGCCAGCAGCAAAACCCCAGCAGGGAACTATGGCTACACCTTC
cdr3_aa: CASSKTPAGNYGYTF
v_call: TRBV21-1
j_call: TRBJ1-2
clone_size: NA
d_call: NA

cdr3_nt: TGTGCCAGCAGCCAGACCGGGACAGGGGGACTACCCCTCCACTTT
cdr3_aa: CASSQTGTGGLPLHF
v_call: TRBV4-2
j_call: TRBJ1-6
clone_size: NA
d_call: TRBD1

cdr3_nt: TGTGCCAGCAGCTTAGACCAGGGGCAGCCCCAGCATTTT
cdr3_aa: CASSLDQGQPQHF
v_call: TRBV7-2
j_call: TRBJ1-5
clone_size: NA
d_call: NA

cdr3_nt: TGTGCCAGCAGCAAAGGGTTCCGGGACAGGGCTTTCTTT
cdr3_aa: CASSKGFRDRAFF
v_call: TRBV14
j_call: TRBJ1-1
clone_size: NA
d_call: TRBD1

cdr3_nt: TGTGCCAGCAGCAGCAGGGAAATTAACACCGGGGAGCTGTTTTTT
cdr3_aa: CASSSREINTGELFF
v_call: TRBV5-4
j_call: TRBJ2-2
clone_size: NA
d_call: NA

cdr3_nt: TGTGCCAGCAGTGAAGTAGGGGGAGATACGCAGTATTTT
cdr3_aa: CASSEVGGDTQYF
v_call: TRBV2
j_call: TRBJ2-3
clone_size: NA
d_call: NA

cdr3_nt: TGTGCCAGCAGTTCCGACAGGGGGGGCGAAAAACTGTTTTTT
cdr3_aa: CASSSDRGGEKLFF
v_call: TRBV7-9
j_call: TRBJ1-4
clone_size: NA
d_call: TRBD1

cdr3_nt: TGCGCCAGCAGCTTCAGACTAGCGGGGACGGAGACCCAGTACTTC
cdr3_aa: CASSFRLAGTETQYF
v_call: TRBV5-1
j_call: TRBJ2-5
clone_size: few
d_call: TRBD2

cdr3_nt: TGTGCCAGTAGTATGGACAGATCAACTAATGAAAAACTGTTTTTT
cdr3_aa: CASSMDRSTNEKLFF
v_call: TRBV19
j_call: TRBJ1-4
clone_size: NA
d_call: NA

cdr3_nt: TGCGCCAGCAGTAGGACTAGCGGGGACTCCTACAATGAGCAGTTCTTC
cdr3_aa: CASSRTSGDSYNEQFF
v_call: TRBV5-1
j_call: TRBJ2-1
clone_size: NA
d_call: TRBD2

cdr3_nt: TGTGCCAGCTCACTCACGGGGGGGCGGTACAATGAGCAGTTCTTC
cdr3_aa: CASSLTGGRYNEQFF
v_call: TRBV18
j_call: TRBJ2-1
clone_size: NA
d_call: TRBD2